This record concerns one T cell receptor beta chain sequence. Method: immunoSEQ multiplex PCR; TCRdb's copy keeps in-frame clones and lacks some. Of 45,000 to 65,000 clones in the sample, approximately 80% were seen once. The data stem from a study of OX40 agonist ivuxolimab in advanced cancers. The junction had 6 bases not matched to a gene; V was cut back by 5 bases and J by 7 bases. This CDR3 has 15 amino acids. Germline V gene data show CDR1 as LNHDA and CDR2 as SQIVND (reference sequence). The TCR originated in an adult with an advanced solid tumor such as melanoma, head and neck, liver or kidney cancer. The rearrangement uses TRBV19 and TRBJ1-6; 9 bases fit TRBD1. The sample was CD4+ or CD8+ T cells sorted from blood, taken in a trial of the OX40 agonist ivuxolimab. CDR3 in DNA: TGTGCCAGTAGTCCCAACAGGGGGCGAAATTCACCCCTCCACTTT. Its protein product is CASSPNRGRNSPLHF.